This T cell receptor beta chain came from a study of cytotoxic CD8 clonotypes in ibrutinib-treated CLL. Across the whole study: Median treatment time before response sampling was 12 months, range 6 to 36. The study, taken as a whole, reports: Clonality increased at ibrutinib response, then returned toward baseline at progression. Sustained-remission and progressing patients' sampling times differed.

Germline assignment: CDR1 MNHNS and CDR2 SASEGT. Trimming removed 11 bases from V and 4 bases from J, with 15 bases in between. The CDR3 runs to 13 residues. Measured with immunoSEQ multiplex PCR; TCRdb has only the in-frame clones, and not every one. The top ten hold roughly 5.8% of the sample, which has just over 200,000 clones, approximately 70% seen once. Remarks on this clone: What it binds is not known.

This receptor was taken from a human donor with chronic lymphocytic leukemia. The sequencing used PBMCs, collected after 12 months of ibrutinib treatment. The chain has TRBV6-1 and TRBJ1-5; D is uncertain. For the CDR3, the DNA is TGTGCCGTCCAGGACGGGTCTAATCAGCCCCAGCATTTT. Its translation is CAVQDGSNQPQHF.